The rows below give T cell receptor beta chains drawn from one sample of a study of blood T cells in healthy people across ages. TCRdb passed the 5' RACE reads through MiXCR, listing each CDR3 protein once. The sample shows about 1.5 million distinct CDR3 sequences, roughly 43% of them seen only once. Sequences were obtained from blood. The receptor set was obtained from a woman aged 18-29 years in good health. Each CDR3 is given with its conserved first and last residue. The D gene is left open where the match is weak. Clone size is stated in some rows and not others, as once, few, many or a class when expanded.

clone_size	d_call	j_call	v_call	cdr3_aa	cdr3_nt
few	TRBD1	TRBJ2-7	TRBV4-1	CASSPGQGNEQYF	TGCGCCAGCAGCCCCGGACAGGGGAACGAGCAGTACTTC
NA	TRBD2	TRBJ2-1	TRBV5-1	CASSLRPAGEGNEQFF	TGCGCCAGCAGCTTGCGTCCCGCGGGAGAGGGCAATGAGCAGTTCTTC
once	NA	TRBJ2-3	TRBV12-3/TRBV12-4	CASSLKAGNADMQYF	TGTGCCAGCAGTTTAAAGGCGGGGAACGCAGATATGCAGTATTTT
few	NA	TRBJ2-1	TRBV6-1	CASSETSLPYNEQFF	TGTGCCAGCAGTGAAACTAGTCTCCCATACAATGAGCAGTTCTTC
few	NA	TRBJ2-1	TRBV7-9	CASSLSGEGHEQFF	TGTGCCAGCAGCTTATCGGGTGAGGGGCATGAGCAGTTCTTC
NA	NA	TRBJ1-1	TRBV5-1	CASSGGSTENTGAFF	TGCGCCAGCAGCGGGGGTAGCACCGAGAACACTGGAGCTTTCTTT
few	NA	TRBJ1-5	TRBV4-3	CASSLSAGQRNQPQHF	TGCGCCAGCAGCCTTTCCGCGGGGCAGCGCAATCAGCCCCAGCATTTT
NA	NA	TRBJ2-6	TRBV4-3	CASSQGRLGNSGANVLTF	TGCGCCAGCAGCCAAGGGCGTCTAGGGAACTCTGGGGCCAACGTCCTGACTTTC
NA	NA	TRBJ2-1	TRBV18	CASSPLTVRDEQFF	TGTGCCAGCTCACCACTAACGGTCCGGGATGAGCAGTTCTTC
NA	NA	TRBJ2-5	TRBV7-2	CASSFLGAQYF	TGTGCCAGCAGCTTCTTGGGGGCCCAGTACTTC
once	NA	TRBJ1-3	TRBV7-2	CASSQQGDTIYF	TGTGCCAGCAGCCAACAGGGAGACACCATATATTTT
few	NA	TRBJ2-1	TRBV10-3	CAISGGPTDSYNEQFF	TGTGCCATCAGTGGTGGACCGACGGACTCCTACAATGAGCAGTTCTTC
NA	NA	TRBJ1-2	TRBV5-1	CASSSQDQAGYTF	TGCGCCAGCAGCTCGCAGGACCAAGCCGGCTACACCTTC
few	NA	TRBJ2-1	TRBV27	CASSLSPEGNNEQFF	TGTGCCAGCAGTTTAAGCCCGGAGGGAAACAATGAGCAGTTCTTC
NA	TRBD2	TRBJ2-3	TRBV7-2	CASSLEGPRVAGVYADTQYF	TGTGCCAGCAGCTTAGAGGGCCCTCGAGTGGCGGGAGTTTATGCAGATACGCAGTATTTT
NA	NA	TRBJ2-5	TRBV6-2/TRBV6-3	CASRSNGETRYF	TGTGCCAGCAGATCCAATGGGGAGACCCGGTACTTC
NA	NA	TRBJ2-3	TRBV3-1	CASSQDLVADTQYF	TGTGCCAGCAGCCAAGATCTAGTGGCAGATACGCAGTATTTT
few	TRBD1	TRBJ2-1	TRBV12-3/TRBV12-4	CASSPTGATTYNEQFF	TGTGCCAGCAGCCCCACAGGGGCGACGACCTACAATGAGCAGTTCTTC